Presented here are 22 T cell receptor beta chains from one specimen sequenced in a study of blood T cell repertoires in COVID-19 (dated by TCRdb to between 2020 and 2021). Library preparation employed the immunoSEQ multiplex PCR assay. Entries here come from immuneACCESS through TCRdb and include only in-frame sequences with V and J called. Some clones fail to appear in such tables; in the studies checked, an unresolved V gene covers under half of the shortfall, and the cause of the remainder is unknown. In this sample the table shows some 180,000 clones, 80% of which occur a single time. Approximately 15% of the sample lies in the top ten. The sequencing input was PBMCs or T cells enriched from blood (not recorded which). The source of these receptors is a man in his 60s who had been exposed to COVID-19.

This rearrangement joins TRBV2 to TRBJ2-3, with 14 bases matching TRBD2. The germline gives CDR1 SNHLY, CDR2 FYNNEI. The CDR3 is made up of 17 amino acids. V dropped 8 bases and J dropped 6; count of bases not matched to a gene: 13. Here the CDR3 DNA reads TGTGCCAGCGAAGACAGAAGACTAGCGGGAGGGCGGGATACGCAGTATTTT. Translation: CASEDRRLAGGRDTQYF.

V usage is TRBV6-1 and J usage is TRBJ2-5; 9 nucleotides match TRBD2. The CDR3 is 16 residues long. Germline V gene lookup returns CDR1 MNHNS and CDR2 SASEGT. V shed 4 bases, J shed 2 bases, and the junction held 8 bases outside the gene matches. The CDR3 sequence is CASSVTSGRKQETQYF. Here the CDR3 DNA reads TGTGCCAGCAGTGTGACTAGCGGACGAAAACAAGAGACCCAGTACTTC.

The CDR3 is CASSQDWAKSPLHF. The DNA of the CDR3 is TGTGCCAGCAGCCAAGATTGGGCAAAATCACCCCTCCACTTT. The rearrangement joins TRBV14 to TRBJ1-6; D is undetermined. The CDR3 is made up of 14 amino acids. Trimming took 0 bases from V and 10 from J, leaving 10 bases between them. Germline CDR1 and CDR2: SGHDN and FVKESK.

The V call is TRBV9, the J call TRBJ2-7; 13 nucleotides line up with TRBD2. There are 16 residues in the CDR3. After removal of 0 bases from V and 6 bases from J, the junction contained 6 bases not matched to a gene. Germline loops: CDR1 SGDLS, CDR2 YYNGEE. CDR3 nucleotide sequence: TGTGCCAGCAGCGTAGGGACTAGCGGGAGACGTTCCGAGCAGTACTTC. Protein sequence: CASSVGTSGRRSEQYF.

The chain recombines TRBV7-8 with TRBJ2-7; tentative D call: TRBD2 (6 bases). Germline V gives CDR1 SGHVS, CDR2 FQNEAQ. This CDR3 is 16 amino acids long. V was trimmed by 0 bases and J by 0 bases, leaving 12 bases between them. The CDR3 sequence: CASSLASGLFSYEQYF. DNA of the CDR3: TGTGCCAGCAGCTTAGCCTCGGGACTTTTCTCCTACGAGCAGTACTTC.

The chain recombines TRBV27 with TRBJ1-1; no definite D call. CDR3 length: 14 residues. V lost 3 bases to trimming and J lost 6 bases, with 14 bases between them. Germline V gene lookup returns CDR1 MNHEY and CDR2 SMNVEV (reference sequence). This CDR3 is CASSFGSEGSEAFF. In nucleotides, the CDR3 is TGTGCCAGCAGTTTCGGGAGTGAGGGCTCTGAAGCTTTCTTT.

The chain recombines TRBV27 with TRBJ1-2; D remains ambiguous. V was trimmed by 2 bases and J by 2 bases, leaving 12 bases between them. Germline-derived CDR1 and CDR2 are MNHEY and SMNVEV (reference sequence). The CDR3 totals 15 residues. The CDR3, as DNA: TGTGCCAGCAGTTTAGGGAGCTTCGGGAACTATGGCTACACCTTC. The encoded protein is CASSLGSFGNYGYTF.

The CDR3 spells CSGIRTHEQYF. The CDR3 DNA follows: TGCAGCGGGATTAGGACACACGAGCAGTACTTC. The chain employs TRBV29-1 and TRBJ2-7, with D perhaps matching TRBD1 (5 bases). CDR3 size: 11 residues. Trimming took off 7 bases at V and 5 bases at J, with 12 bases between the two ends. The germline V gene has CDR1 SQVTM and CDR2 ANQGSEA.

This chain links TRBV15 with TRBJ2-7, with a weak D call TRBD2 (6 bases). V lost 0 bases and J lost 3, with 12 bases in between. Germline V lookup: CDR1 LNHNV, CDR2 YYDKDF (reference sequence). CDR3 size: 15 residues. Here the CDR3 DNA reads TGTGCCACCAGCAGAGAGCCTAGCGAGGGCTACGAGCAGTACTTC. Encoded protein: CATSREPSEGYEQYF.

The J gene is TRBJ1-1, the V gene TRBV29-1; TRBD1 matches at 10 bases. This CDR3 spans 18 amino acids. Germline assignment: CDR1 SQVTM and CDR2 ANQGSEA. V shed 0 bases and J 0 bases; nucleotides not matched to a gene: 10. DNA of the CDR3: TGCAGCGTTGAAGATCGGGCGGGGGGACAGGGGATGAACACTGAAGCTTTCTTT. Amino acids: CSVEDRAGGQGMNTEAFF.

The V and J genes are TRBV10-2 and TRBJ1-2; no firm D call. The CDR3 is made up of 15 amino acids. Germline CDR1 and CDR2: WSHSY and SAAADI. V lost 6 bases and J lost 4, with 18 bases in between. The CDR3 region is CASSGRDSLGYGYTF. CDR3 nucleotide sequence: TGCGCCAGCAGCGGGAGAGACTCTCTTGGCTATGGCTACACCTTC.

This clone was observed a single time. The chain recombines TRBV30 with TRBJ2-1; 7 bases are a match to TRBD2. The CDR3 consists of 15 residues. After removal of 2 bases from V and 4 bases from J, the junction contained 8 bases not matched to a gene. The germline V gene encodes CDR1 GTSNPN and CDR2 SVGIG (reference sequence). Here the CDR3 DNA reads TGTGCCTGGAGTTCGCCGGCGGGAGCTTACAATGAGCAGTTCTTC. Its translation is CAWSSPAGAYNEQFF.

This clone was counted only a few times. The CDR3 DNA reads TGTGCCAGCAGTGACTTGGGGGGAACACAGCAGTTCTTC. This codes for CASSDLGGTQQFF. The V gene is TRBV6-4, the J gene TRBJ2-1, with D maybe TRBD2 (6 bases). With 1 base removed from V and 11 bases from J, the gap between germline ends came to 12 bases. The CDR3 runs to 13 residues. Germline CDR1 MRHNA, CDR2 SNTAGT.

The chain is built from TRBV3-1 (or the pseudogene TRBV3-2) and TRBJ1-5, with 9 bases matching TRBD1. Germline V lookup: CDR1 LGHDT, CDR2 YNNKEL (reference sequence). The CDR3 consists of 15 residues. V gave up 1 base and J gave up 11 bases; unmatched junction bases: 9. CDR3 in amino acids: CASSQGPQQGAAQHF. CDR3 sequence (DNA): TGTGCCAGCAGCCAAGGGCCTCAACAGGGGGCGGCCCAGCATTTT.

The rearrangement uses TRBV5-1 and TRBJ1-4; tentative D call: TRBD1 (5 bases). V was shortened by 1 base and J by 7 bases, with 8 bases between the two germline ends. Germline V gene sequence: CDR1 SGHRS, CDR2 YFSETQ. This CDR3 has 13 amino acids. This chain's CDR3 is CASSLSGGEKLFF. CDR3 sequence (DNA): TGCGCCAGCAGCTTGAGCGGGGGTGAAAAACTGTTTTTT. Combining the CDR3 with reference TRBV5-1 and TRBJ1-4 gives the whole variable domain KAGVTQTPRYLIKTRGQQVTLSCSPISGHRSVSWYQQTPGQGLQFLFEYFSETQRNKGNFPGRFSGRQFSNSRSEMNVSTLELGDSALYLCASSLSGGEKLFFGSGTQLSVL.

The V and J genes are TRBV6-5 and TRBJ1-5, with 11 bases fitting TRBD1. Germline V lookup: CDR1 MNHEY, CDR2 SVGAGI. This CDR3 contains 14 residues. With V trimmed by 10 bases and J by 6 bases, 8 bases remained unmatched. The CDR3 protein is CATYGQGAGQPQHF. CDR3 in DNA: TGTGCCACCTACGGACAGGGGGCTGGTCAGCCCCAGCATTTT.

This chain joins TRBV5-4 and TRBJ2-2; D is perhaps TRBD2 (5 bases). V was pared by 0 bases and J by 5 bases, with 14 bases between. The germline CDR1 and CDR2 sequences are SGHNT and YYREEE (reference sequence). The CDR3 is made up of 16 amino acids. The chain's CDR3 is CASSLVRTEGTGELFF. In DNA form, the CDR3 reads TGTGCCAGCAGCTTGGTCCGGACTGAAGGGACCGGGGAGCTGTTTTTT.

The V call is TRBV10-3, the J call TRBJ2-3; D gene ambiguous. V lost 3 bases, J lost 0 bases, and 7 bases lay in between. Germline V gene data show CDR1 as ENHRY and CDR2 as SYGVKD. The CDR3 extends over 14 amino acids. The CDR3 is CAISEAHSTDTQYF. DNA of the CDR3: TGTGCCATCAGTGAAGCTCACAGCACAGATACGCAGTATTTT.

In this sample, this clone turned up once. The chain has TRBV11-2 and TRBJ1-1; 9 positions agree with TRBD1. With V trimmed by 5 bases and J by 4 bases, 8 bases remained unmatched. Germline-derived CDR1 and CDR2 are SGHAT and FQNNGV. This CDR3 is 15 amino acids long. In DNA form, the CDR3 reads TGTGCCAGCAGCCCCACCGACAGGGGGTTCACTGAAGCTTTCTTT. It codes for CASSPTDRGFTEAFF.

V and J are TRBV10-1 and TRBJ2-4; maybe TRBD2 (5 bases). CDR1 is WNHNN and CDR2 is SYGVQD in the germline V gene (reference sequence). V was trimmed by 3 bases and J by 2 bases, leaving 14 bases between them. This CDR3 has 16 residues. CDR3 sequence reads: CASSDSGVGSKNIQYF. CDR3 nucleotides: TGCGCCAGCAGTGACTCCGGGGTCGGGTCCAAAAACATTCAGTACTTC.

In DNA form, the CDR3 reads TGTGCCAGTAGTCTAGGGACAGCAGACACAGATACGCAGTATTTT. It is translated as CASSLGTADTDTQYF. The chain employs TRBV19 and TRBJ2-3, with 7 bases that match TRBD1. V was pared by 5 bases and J by 2 bases, with 7 bases of the junction left unmatched. The germline gives CDR1 LNHDA, CDR2 SQIVND (reference sequence). CDR3 length equals 15 residues.

The V gene is TRBV7-2, the J gene TRBJ1-1, with D hard to call. V lost 6 bases, J lost 5 bases, and 10 bases lay in between. The CDR3 loop spans 12 amino acids. Germline lookup yields CDR1 SGHTA and CDR2 FQGNSA. The chain's CDR3 is CASRSRRTEAFF. The CDR3 nucleotides are TGTGCCAGCAGATCGAGGAGGACTGAAGCTTTCTTT.